This T cell receptor (beta chain) was profiled in a study of T cell changes during pregnancy in multiple sclerosis (dated by TCRdb to about 2019). With respect to the entire study: In women with multiple sclerosis, the researchers looked at how the T cell repertoire shifted as pregnancy progressed.

This clone turned up a few times. The clone's antigen remains unknown. No per-base quality is available; no much larger clone lies one base away. Trimming costs V 0 bases and J 1 base, and their ends lie 15 bases apart. Including cysteine and phenylalanine, the CDR3 has 17 amino acids. Only the CDR3 region is kept as DNA, spanning 51 bases read in frame from base 1. CDR1 and CDR2, looked up from the germline V gene, are MNHNS and SASEGT. Library creation used the immunoSEQ multiplex PCR assay. As stored in TCRdb, this immuneACCESS dataset retains in-frame rearrangements with V and J assigned. A fraction of the clones does not appear; measured against another copy, unresolved V genes explain less than half of the discrepancy, and the remainder lacks a known reason. The sample table lists around 21,000 clones, roughly 89% of them with a count of one. The leading ten clones occupy around 7% of the sample.

Material: CD8+ T cells from peripheral blood mononuclear cells, obtained in the first trimester of pregnancy. This TCR was sampled from a female donor with multiple sclerosis, enrolled in a pregnancy study. The sequence is built from TRBV6-1 and TRBJ1-1; D gene: possibly TRBD1, on 6 matching bases. For the CDR3, the sequence is CASSEAFGDTTNTEAFF. The base sequence is TGTGCCAGCAGTGAAGCCTTCGGGGACACAACGAACACTGAAGCTTTCTTT.